This TCR beta chain was documented in a study of cytomegalovirus exposure and HLA in healthy donors. Study at large: The approximately 120 validation repertoires used the same platform as the 666 first-cohort repertoires, a later analysis reported.

CDR1 SGHNT and CDR2 YENEEA come from the germline V gene. CDR3 length equals 14 residues. With 5 bases removed from V and 4 bases from J, the gap between germline ends came to 14 bases. Whole-study findings and limits: Reports indicated that the classifier achieved high specificity and sensitivity in diagnosing cytomegalovirus status. The authors confirmed in vitro that a few CMV-associated chains were specific for CMV antigens.

As to this clone: Its cognate antigen is unknown.

Here immunoSEQ multiplex PCR was the method, and the copy in TCRdb shows in-frame clones only, minus some. In the table there are approximately 280,000 clones, 80% to 90% of which are singletons. The J gene is TRBJ1-2, the V gene TRBV11-3; TRBD1 is a possible D gene (5 bases). The specimen was PBMCs. This TCR was recovered from a woman between 18 and 29 years old in good health and CMV-seronegative. This CDR3 reads CASSDFGGSYGYTF. The CDR3 DNA sequence: TGTGCCAGCAGCGATTTCGGGGGATCCTATGGCTACACCTTC. The full variable domain, rest sourced from reference TRBV11-3 and TRBJ1-2, is EAGVVQSPRYKIIEKKQPVAFWCNPISGHNTLYWYLQNLGQGPELLIRYENEEAVDDSQLPKDRFSAERLKGVDSTLKIQPAELGDSAVYLCASSDFGGSYGYTFGSGTRLTVV.